This T cell receptor beta chain was sequenced in a study of shared clonotypes between healthy human individuals. Study at large: For every donor, three CD4 naive, three CD4 memory, two CD8 naive and one CD8 memory plates were used. Whole-study results and caveats: For naive CD4 cells, roughly 4.6% of clonotypes were shared across a handful of donors. Generation probability values for non-shared clonotypes were lower than those for clonotypes shared by all four donors.

Concerning this clone itself: The antigen remains unidentified.

Splitting of CD4+ cells produced CD45RA+ naive and CD45RA-negative memory subsets. CDR1 and CDR2 (germline): SGHDN, FVKESK. Trimming at V came to 7 bases and at J to 2 bases, leaving 19 bases not matched to a gene. CDR3 length equals 18 residues. Profiling relied on immunoSEQ multiplex PCR, and the TCRdb table lists in-frame clones only, not all of them. The sample lists under 600,000 clones, almost 97% occurring once. The receptor was isolated from a woman under 40 in good health. Material for sequencing was naive CD4+ T cells sorted from blood. Subset in this sample: CD45RA+ positively selected. The chain uses TRBV14 and TRBJ1-1, with 7 bases that match TRBD1. The CDR3 loop is CASKPTRTDRAPNTEAFF. The CDR3, as DNA: TGTGCCAGCAAACCCACACGAACTGACAGGGCTCCCAACACTGAAGCTTTCTTT.